This TCR beta chain is from a study of OX40 agonist ivuxolimab in advanced cancers. Study-wide results and limits: Both CD4+ and CD8+ T cell populations in blood had undergone clonal expansion by week 6 at 0.1 to 3.0 mg/kg. CD8+ T cells were the subset that, on average, had more expanded clones than CD4+.

The assay was immunoSEQ multiplex PCR, and TCRdb's table has in-frame clones only and misses some. The sample gives under 85,000 clones, 75% to 90% of which show up once; about 0.82% is in the top ten. Note on this clone: Antigen specificity is unknown.

Germline trimming cut 8 bases from V and 10 bases from J; bases unmatched to any gene: 12. In germline, CDR1 is MDHEN, CDR2 SYDVKM. The CDR3 extends over 14 amino acids. This TCR was sampled from an adult with an advanced solid tumor such as melanoma, head and neck, liver or kidney cancer. Sequenced material: CD4+ or CD8+ T cells sorted from blood, taken in a trial of the OX40 agonist ivuxolimab. The V gene is TRBV28, the J gene TRBJ2-1, with TRBD2 matching 9 bases. CDR3 sequence: CASGTLAGDGEQFF. DNA for the CDR3: TGTGCCAGCGGAACCTTAGCGGGGGACGGAGAGCAGTTCTTC.